A single sample gave rise to the 4 T cell receptor beta chains below, sequenced in a study of CD8 T cells in ankylosing spondylitis. Findings of the study overall: What seemed typical of ankylosing spondylitis blood was a TCR beta motif built from roughly 8 highly homologous variants.

The antigens for these receptors are not known. Via MiXCR, TCRdb re-called the 5' RACE reads, giving one row per CDR3 protein. This table holds over 450,000 distinct CDR3 sequences, roughly 13% found once. The material sequenced was blood, either unsorted or a sorted T cell fraction (not recorded which). These receptors were obtained from a male donor with ankylosing spondylitis.

V is TRBV5-1 and J is TRBJ2-7; 12 bases line up with TRBD2. CDR1 SGHRS and CDR2 YFSETQ come from the germline V gene. The V segment lost 4 bases and the J segment 5 bases; nucleotides outside the gene matches: 10. CDR3 length: 16 residues. The CDR3 region is CASSVATSGRTDEQYF. The DNA of the CDR3 is TGCGCCAGCAGCGTGGCGACTAGCGGGAGAACCGACGAGCAGTACTTC. The full variable domain, completed using reference TRBV5-1 and TRBJ2-7, is KAGVTQTPRYLIKTRGQQVTLSCSPISGHRSVSWYQQTPGQGLQFLFEYFSETQRNKGNFPGRFSGRQFSNSRSEMNVSTLELGDSALYLCASSVATSGRTDEQYFGPGTRLTVT.

This sequence joins TRBV29-1 and TRBJ2-7; no definite D call. Trimming stripped 7 bases from V and 4 bases from J, with 17 bases between. Germline V gives CDR1 SQVTM, CDR2 ANQGSEA. This CDR3 contains 13 residues. The chain's CDR3 is CSASGRADYEQYF. The CDR3 DNA reads TGCAGCGCCTCTGGTAGGGCCGATTACGAGCAGTACTTC.

The genes are TRBV11-2 and TRBJ2-3; D ambiguous. The CDR3 covers 17 residues. The V end was cut by 0 bases, the J end by 1 base, with 14 bases between. Germline V CDR1 and CDR2: SGHAT, FQNNGV. DNA for the CDR3: TGTGCCAGCAGCTTAGATATGGCAGTACGCGGCACAGATACGCAGTATTTT. This encodes CASSLDMAVRGTDTQYF.

This clonotype was observed a few times. The genes are TRBV6-1 and TRBJ2-1; 7 bases are a match to TRBD2. CDR1 is MNHNS and CDR2 is SASEGT in the germline V gene. Losses at the gene ends were 5 bases for V and 6 bases for J; bases not matched to a gene: 10. CDR3 length: 15 residues. CDR3 DNA sequence: TGTGCCAGCAGTCGGGCGACTAGCTGGGGCAATGAGCAGTTCTTC. Residues: CASSRATSWGNEQFF.